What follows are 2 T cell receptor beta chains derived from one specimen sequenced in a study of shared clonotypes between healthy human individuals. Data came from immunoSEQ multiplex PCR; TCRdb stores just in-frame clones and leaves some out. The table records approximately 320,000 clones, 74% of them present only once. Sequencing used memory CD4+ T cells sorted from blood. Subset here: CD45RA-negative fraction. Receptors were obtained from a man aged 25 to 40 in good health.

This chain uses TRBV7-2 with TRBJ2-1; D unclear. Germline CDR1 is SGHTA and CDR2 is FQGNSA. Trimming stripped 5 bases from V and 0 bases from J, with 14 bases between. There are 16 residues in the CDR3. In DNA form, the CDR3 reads TGTGCCAGCAGCCCTTTTGGGCGGTACTCCTACAATGAGCAGTTCTTC. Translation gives CASSPFGRYSYNEQFF.

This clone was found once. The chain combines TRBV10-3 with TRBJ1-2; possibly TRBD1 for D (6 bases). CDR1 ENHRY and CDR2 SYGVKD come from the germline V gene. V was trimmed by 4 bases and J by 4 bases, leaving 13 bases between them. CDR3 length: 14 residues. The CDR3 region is CAISVRGGGYGYTF. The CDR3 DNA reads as TGTGCCATCAGTGTCAGAGGGGGGGGCTATGGCTACACCTTC.